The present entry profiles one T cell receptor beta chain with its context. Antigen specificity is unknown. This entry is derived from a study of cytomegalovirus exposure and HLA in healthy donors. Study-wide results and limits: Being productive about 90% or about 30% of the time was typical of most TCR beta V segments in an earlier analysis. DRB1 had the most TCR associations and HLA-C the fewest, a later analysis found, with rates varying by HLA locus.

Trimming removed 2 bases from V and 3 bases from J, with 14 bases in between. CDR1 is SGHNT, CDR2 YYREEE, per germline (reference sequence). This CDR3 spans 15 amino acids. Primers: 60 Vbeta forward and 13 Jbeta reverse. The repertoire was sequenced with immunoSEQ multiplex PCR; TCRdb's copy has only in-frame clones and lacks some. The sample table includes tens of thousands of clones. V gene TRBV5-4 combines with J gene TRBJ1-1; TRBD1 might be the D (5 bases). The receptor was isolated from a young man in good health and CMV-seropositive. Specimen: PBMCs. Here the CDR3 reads CASSLGVPGDTEAFF. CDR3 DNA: TGTGCCAGCAGCTTAGGGGTTCCGGGGGACACTGAAGCTTTCTTT.